Below, 12 T cell receptor beta chains from the same sample are listed, as sequenced in a study of OX40 agonist ivuxolimab in advanced cancers. Repertoires were generated with immunoSEQ multiplex PCR, while TCRdb's copy carries only in-frame clones and drops some. The data show approximately 58,000 clones, 91% seen once. The source was CD4+ or CD8+ T cells sorted from blood, collected in a trial of the OX40 agonist ivuxolimab. The receptors derive from an adult with an advanced solid tumor such as melanoma, head and neck, liver or kidney cancer.

V gene TRBV11-3 combines with J gene TRBJ2-6; 9 bases are shared with TRBD1. CDR1 and CDR2 (germline): SGHNT, YENEEA. CDR3 length: 18 residues. V dropped 5 bases and J dropped 3; count of bases not matched to a gene: 11. The CDR3: CASSPPGQGKGGANVLTF. For the CDR3, the DNA is TGTGCCAGCAGCCCCCCAGGACAGGGGAAAGGTGGGGCCAACGTCCTGACTTTC. Supplemented by reference TRBV11-3 and TRBJ2-6, the full variable domain reads EAGVVQSPRYKIIEKKQPVAFWCNPISGHNTLYWYLQNLGQGPELLIRYENEEAVDDSQLPKDRFSAERLKGVDSTLKIQPAELGDSAVYLCASSPPGQGKGGANVLTFGAGSRLTVL.

This chain links TRBV27 with TRBJ2-3, with unresolved D. Germline V gives CDR1 MNHEY, CDR2 SMNVEV (reference sequence). The CDR3 has 14 residues. V was shortened by 1 base and J by 2 bases, with 7 bases between the two germline ends. CDR3: CASSLWGTTDTQYF. CDR3 sequence (DNA): TGTGCCAGCAGTTTATGGGGTACCACAGATACGCAGTATTTT.

The V gene is TRBV19, the J gene TRBJ2-4; TRBD1 might be the D (6 bases). Germline loops: CDR1 LNHDA, CDR2 SQIVND (reference sequence). The CDR3 covers 16 residues. The germline V and J ends were trimmed by 6 bases and 0 bases, with 15 bases remaining between them. CDR3 amino acids: CASSDGQIVAKNIQYF. In DNA form, the CDR3 reads TGTGCCAGTAGCGACGGACAGATAGTAGCCAAAAACATTCAGTACTTC.

The V call is TRBV10-1, the J call TRBJ2-3; D gene ambiguous. The germline CDR1 and CDR2 sequences are WNHNN and SYGVQD (reference sequence). CDR3 length: 14 amino acids. V lost 2 bases, J lost 1 base, and 7 bases lay in between. The CDR3 region has the DNA TGCGCCAGCAGTGAGGTAAGGGGCACAGATACGCAGTATTTT. It is translated as CASSEVRGTDTQYF.

The chain links TRBV27 to TRBJ2-1; 8 bases map to TRBD2. V lost 0 bases and J lost 6; bases outside the gene matches: 10. This CDR3 spans 17 amino acids. The germline V gene has CDR1 MNHEY and CDR2 SMNVEV (reference sequence). The CDR3 DNA reads TGTGCCAGCAGTTTATCGGCCGGGACTAGGGGACTCAATGAGCAGTTCTTC. Translated: CASSLSAGTRGLNEQFF.

The chain has TRBV18 and TRBJ2-5; 7 nucleotides match TRBD1. Germline V gene data show CDR1 as KGHSH and CDR2 as LQKENI. Unmatched junction bases numbered 2, after V lost 3 bases and J lost 1 base. The CDR3 extends over 14 amino acids. The CDR3 nucleotides are TGTGCCAGCTCACCCAACAGGGGCCAAGAGACCCAGTACTTC. It codes for CASSPNRGQETQYF.

The chain has TRBV2 and TRBJ2-5; D perhaps matches TRBD2 (6 bases). Trimming cost V 4 bases and J 1 base, with 16 bases left between them. This CDR3 has 16 residues. CDR1 is SNHLY and CDR2 is FYNNEI in the germline V gene. CDR3 coding DNA: TGTGCCAGCAGTGGCGGGATTCTAGGGTCCCAAGAGACCCAGTACTTC. It codes for CASSGGILGSQETQYF.

This rearrangement joins TRBV5-1 to TRBJ2-7; 15 bases align to TRBD2. V lost 3 bases and J lost 0; bases outside the gene matches: 1. Germline values: CDR1 SGHRS, CDR2 YFSETQ. The CDR3 is made up of 16 amino acids. CDR3 region: CASSSGLAGGSYEQYF. CDR3 DNA sequence: TGCGCCAGCAGCTCGGGACTAGCGGGAGGCTCCTACGAGCAGTACTTC.

The CDR3 DNA is TGTGCCAGCAGCCCAGGAGGGACAGCCGGCAATCAGCCCCAGCATTTT. This gives the protein CASSPGGTAGNQPQHF. V is TRBV7-9 and J is TRBJ1-5; 7 nucleotides line up with TRBD1. V was pared by 5 bases and J by 2 bases, with 9 bases of the junction left unmatched. CDR1 and CDR2 (germline): SEHNR, FQNEAQ (reference sequence). The CDR3 extends over 16 amino acids. Drawing the rest from reference TRBV7-9 and TRBJ1-5, the complete variable domain is DTGVSQNPRHKITKRGQNVTFRCDPISEHNRLYWYRQTLGQGPEFLTYFQNEAQLEKSRLLSDRFSAERPKGSFSTLEIQRTEQGDSAMYLCASSPGGTAGNQPQHFGDGTRLSIL.

This rearrangement joins TRBV29-1 to TRBJ2-5, with D possibly matching TRBD1 (7 bases). V gave up 1 base and J gave up 1 base, with 13 bases separating them. Germline values: CDR1 SQVTM, CDR2 ANQGSEA. CDR3 length: 15 residues. CDR3 DNA: TGCAGCGTTGAAGTCGGGGGACAGCTCCAAGAGACCCAGTACTTC. Protein sequence: CSVEVGGQLQETQYF.

The chain recombines TRBV2 with TRBJ2-1, with TRBD2 matching over 10 bases. Germline lookup yields CDR1 SNHLY and CDR2 FYNNEI. The V gene end was trimmed by 7 bases and the J gene end by 12 bases; junction bases not matched to a gene: 12. There are 14 residues in the CDR3. The CDR3: CASTASGRVVGQFF. CDR3 DNA: TGTGCCAGCACCGCAAGCGGGAGGGTGGTAGGGCAGTTCTTC.

This chain connects TRBV29-1 to TRBJ2-7, with D possibly TRBD1 on 6 matching bases. The V gene lost 3 bases and the J gene lost 0 bases, with 9 bases spanning the gap. The V gene's germline CDR1 is SQVTM and CDR2 ANQGSEA. This CDR3 contains 13 residues. CDR3 nucleotides: TGCAGCGTTGACAGGGGTTCCTCCTACGAGCAGTACTTC. Protein: CSVDRGSSYEQYF.